This entry concerns a single T cell receptor beta chain. What it binds is not known. The data stem from a study of T cell responses to AZD1222 COVID-19 vaccine. Findings and caveats of the study: Repertoire sampling was restricted to post-peak T cell response timepoints. Just a handful of people given AZD1222 tested seropositive at baseline.

The data were produced by immunoSEQ multiplex PCR, yet TCRdb's version contains in-frame clones alone and is incomplete. The repertoire holds roughly 150,000 clones, with roughly 90% as singletons. Germline assignment: CDR1 MDHEN and CDR2 SYDVKM. CDR3 length: 16 amino acids. V dropped 2 bases and J dropped 5 bases, with 16 bases sitting between them. The chain recombines TRBV28 with TRBJ2-1; D may be TRBD2 (6 bases). This TCR was sampled from an adult who received the AZD1222 COVID-19 vaccine. Sequencing used peripheral blood, obtained 28 days after the second AZD1222 dose. Here the CDR3 DNA reads TGTGCCAGCAGTTTAATTCCGGAGGGCCTTAACAATGAGCAGTTCTTC. Translating it yields CASSLIPEGLNNEQFF.